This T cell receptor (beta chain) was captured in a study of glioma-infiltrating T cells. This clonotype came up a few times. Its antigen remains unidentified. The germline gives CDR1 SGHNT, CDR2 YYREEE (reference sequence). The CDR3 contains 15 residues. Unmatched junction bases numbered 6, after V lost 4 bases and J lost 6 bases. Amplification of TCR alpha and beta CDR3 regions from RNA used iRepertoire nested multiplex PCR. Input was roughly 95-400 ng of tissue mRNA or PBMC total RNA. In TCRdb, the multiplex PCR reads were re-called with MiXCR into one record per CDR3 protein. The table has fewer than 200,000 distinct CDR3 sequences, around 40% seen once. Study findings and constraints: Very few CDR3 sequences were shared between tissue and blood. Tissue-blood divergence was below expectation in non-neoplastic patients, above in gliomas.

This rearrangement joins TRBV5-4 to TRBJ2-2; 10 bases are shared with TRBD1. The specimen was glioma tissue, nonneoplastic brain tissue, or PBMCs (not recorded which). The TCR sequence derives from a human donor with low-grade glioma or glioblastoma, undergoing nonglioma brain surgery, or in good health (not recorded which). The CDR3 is CASSAGTGVPGELFF. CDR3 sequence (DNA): TGTGCCAGCAGCGCCGGGACAGGGGTTCCCGGGGAGCTGTTTTTT. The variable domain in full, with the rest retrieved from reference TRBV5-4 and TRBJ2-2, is ETGVTQSPTHLIKTRGQQVTLRCSSQSGHNTVSWYQQALGQGPQFIFQYYREEENGRGNFPPRFSGLQFPNYSSELNVNALELDDSALYLCASSAGTGVPGELFFGEGSRLTVL.